This TCR beta chain was captured by sequencing in a study of T cells in Graves' hyperthyroidism and ophthalmopathy. The authors took PBMCs from over 8.5 ml fresh peripheral blood. Amplification yielded TCR beta CDR3 regions, with RNA transcripts as the source. Carried out on the TCR CDR3, a first-round RT-PCR used the HTBI primer set. TCRdb itself ran the multiplex PCR reads through MiXCR, one entry per CDR3 protein. Of approximately 420,000 distinct CDR3 sequences listed, 15% are singletons. This clonotype is a singleton in its sample. Germline-derived CDR1 and CDR2 are SNHLY and FYNNEI. Germline trimming cut 7 bases from V and 8 bases from J; bases unmatched to any gene: 23. The CDR3 loop spans 18 amino acids.

This clonotype was obtained from a woman aged 25 to 45 with Graves' hyperthyroidism. The material sequenced was blood. This chain uses TRBV2 with TRBJ2-1, with TRBD2 matching over 7 bases. Here the CDR3 DNA reads TGTGCCAGCACCCCCAGCCTCGGGGGGTGGGGGGGAATCCATGAGCAGTTCTTC. Its translation: CASTPSLGGWGGIHEQFF.